This TCR beta chain was found in a study of blood T cell repertoires in COVID-19. Repertoires were generated with immunoSEQ multiplex PCR, while TCRdb's copy carries only in-frame clones and drops some. The sample comprises about 350,000 clones, about 90% of which are singletons, and 0.9% to 1.2% rests with the top ten. V lost 4 bases, J lost 6 bases, and 22 bases lay in between. Germline V lookup: CDR1 MDHEN, CDR2 SYDVKM. CDR3 length: 16 residues. Individuals aged about 18 to 90 years were recruited from 24 US areas. Recovery meant two consecutive negative NP/OP PCR tests, professional clearance, or resolved symptoms.

Sequencing was performed on PBMCs or T cells enriched from blood (not recorded which). The chain couples TRBV28 to TRBJ2-7, with D possibly TRBD2 on 6 matching bases. The origin of this receptor is a woman in her 30s who had recovered from COVID-19. CDR3 in DNA: TGTGCCAGCAGTTGGCATGGGGGAGTGGGGGGACGCGAGCAGTACTTC. Translating it yields CASSWHGGVGGREQYF. The full variable domain, with the rest looked up from reference TRBV28 and TRBJ2-7, is DVKVTQSSRYLVKRTGEKVFLECVQDMDHENMFWYRQDPGLGLRLIYFSYDVKMKEKGDIPEGYSVSREKKERFSLILESASTNQTSMYLCASSWHGGVGGREQYFGPGTRLTVT.